Presented here are 32 T cell receptor beta chains from one specimen sequenced in a study of T cells in women clearing cervical HPV infection. The method was immunoSEQ multiplex PCR; TCRdb's version includes in-frame clones alone and lacks a portion of them. The data include roughly 30,000 clones; the top ten clones carry about 8.1%. Sequenced input: blood buffy coat. The source of these receptors is a woman aged 18-70 years with a cervical HPV16 infection that either progressed to CIN3+ or cleared (not recorded which).

On this clone: The read is 3 residues too short to cover the CDR3 end, so that end is filled in from the germline J gene. This chain connects TRBV7-3 to TRBJ2-7, with a possible D match to TRBD1 (6 bases). This CDR3 contains 13 residues. Germline loops: CDR1 SGHTA, CDR2 FQGTGA. V was cut by 5 bases and J by 5 bases, with 13 bases left in between. CDR3 sequence reads: CASSLGHSDEQYF. The CDR3 bases that were read are TGTGCCAGCAGCCTGGGACATTCGGACGAG.

Concerning this clone: The sequence runs out 3 residues before the end of the CDR3; the remainder is reconstructed from the germline J gene. This chain uses TRBV30 with TRBJ2-7; 14 bases match TRBD2. The CDR3 is 16 amino acids. CDR1 is GTSNPN and CDR2 is SVGIG in the germline V gene (reference sequence). V lost 3 bases to trimming and J lost 2 bases; unmatched junction nucleotides: 6. The CDR3 region is CAWSPGTSGRAYEQYF. The part of the CDR3 DNA that was read is TGTGCCTGGAGCCCTGGGACTAGCGGGAGAGCCTACGAG. The full variable domain, rest sourced from reference TRBV30 and TRBJ2-7, is SQTIHQWPATLVQPVGSPLSLECTVEGTSNPNLYWYRQAAGRGLQLLFYSVGIGQISSEVPQNLSASRPQDRQFILSSKKLLLSDSGFYLCAWSPGTSGRAYEQYFGPGTRLTVT.

As to this clone: The read ends 3 residues before the CDR3 terminus; that terminus is restored from the germline J gene. The chain is built from TRBV20-1 and TRBJ2-5; TRBD1 is a possible D gene (6 bases). The V gene's germline CDR1 is DFQATT and CDR2 SNEGSKA (reference sequence). CDR3 length equals 14 residues. With 5 bases removed from V and 2 bases from J, the gap between germline ends came to 15 bases. The CDR3 here is CSALKRTAQETQYF. The CDR3 bases that were read are TGCAGTGCTCTGAAACGGACAGCTCAAGAGACC.

On this clone itself: The observed sequence ends 3 residues before the CDR3 terminus, with the missing tail filled in from the germline J gene. This chain connects TRBV5-5 to TRBJ2-2; 7 bases are a match to TRBD2. The CDR3 length is 15 residues. J gave up 7 bases and V 4 bases, and 10 bases lay outside the gene matches. Germline CDR1 SGHKS, CDR2 YYEKEE (reference sequence). The CDR3 is CASSRGRWGGGELFF. The covered CDR3 bases are TGTGCCAGCAGCAGGGGACGTTGGGGGGGCGGGGAG.

Note on this clone: Read data end 3 residues before the CDR3 end; the end is taken from the germline J gene. The V call is TRBV20-1, the J call TRBJ2-3; TRBD2 agrees at 12 bases. The germline CDR1 and CDR2 sequences are DFQATT and SNEGSKA (reference sequence). Unmatched junction bases numbered 15, after V lost 4 bases and J lost 1 base. The CDR3 consists of 19 residues. The CDR3 sequence is CSATSTSGRTGGGTDTQYF. CDR3 DNA, as far as it was read: TGCAGTGCTACCTCGACTAGCGGGAGAACGGGGGGAGGCACAGATACG.

CDR3 residues: CASSPGHHYGQYF. CDR3 bases read: TGCGCCAGCAGCCCAGGACACCACTATGGT. The chain carries TRBV5-1 and TRBJ2-4; perhaps TRBD1 as D (5 bases). The CDR3 is cut off 3 residues early in the read; its end comes from the germline J gene. CDR3 length equals 13 residues. CDR1 is SGHRS and CDR2 is YFSETQ in the germline V gene.

As regards this clone: The read finishes 3 residues shy of the CDR3 end, and the germline J gene is used to complete it. The chain employs TRBV19 and TRBJ1-3; D is perhaps TRBD1 (6 bases). This CDR3 is 14 amino acids long. V lost 7 bases, J lost 4 bases, and 14 bases lay in between. Germline V gene data show CDR1 as LNHDA and CDR2 as SQIVND (reference sequence). This chain's CDR3 is CASTNHRAGNTIYF. The sequenced CDR3 bases are TGTGCCAGTACCAACCACAGGGCGGGAAACACC.

With respect to this clone: The read finishes 3 residues shy of the CDR3 end, and the germline J gene is used to complete it. V and J are TRBV2 and TRBJ1-6; D remains ambiguous. The germline gives CDR1 SNHLY, CDR2 FYNNEI. This CDR3 contains 15 residues. V was pared by 2 bases and J by 2 bases, with 7 bases between. CDR3 sequence reads: CASSETETYNSPLHF. The CDR3 DNA, read in part, is TGTGCCAGCAGTGAAACTGAAACCTATAATTCACCC.

The CDR3 sequence is CASSSGQFSYEQYF. The CDR3 bases that were read are TGTGCCAGCAGCTCGGGACAGTTCTCCTACGAG. V gene TRBV25-1 combines with J gene TRBJ2-7; 7 nucleotides line up with TRBD1. Sequencing ends 3 residues short of the CDR3 end; the germline J gene provides the rest. The CDR3 has 14 residues. Germline V gene lookup returns CDR1 MGHDK and CDR2 SYGVNS. V shed 6 bases, J shed 0 bases, and the junction held 5 bases outside the gene matches.

As concerns this clone: Sequencing ends 3 residues short of the CDR3 end; the germline J gene provides the rest. This chain uses TRBV30 with TRBJ2-3; 7 positions match TRBD2. This CDR3 comprises 15 residues. V lost 3 bases and J lost 0; bases outside the gene matches: 6. The germline gives CDR1 GTSNPN, CDR2 SVGIG (reference sequence). The chain's CDR3 is CAWSAGLVSTDTQYF. The CDR3 DNA, read in part, is TGTGCCTGGAGCGCTGGACTAGTAAGCACAGATACG.

Turning to this clone: The CDR3 end is not reached by the read, which stops 3 residues before it; the germline J gene fills it in. The V gene is TRBV7-6, the J gene TRBJ1-2, with D uncertain. Germline V CDR1 and CDR2: SGHVS, FNYEAQ. This CDR3 has 12 amino acids. CDR3 bases read: TGTGCCAGCAGCTTAGACTCCGGTACC. This sequence encodes CASSLDSGT. The full CDR3 protein is CASSLDSGTYTF.

With respect to this clone: A read error may produce the germline difference seen at one junction end. The observed sequence ends 3 residues before the CDR3 terminus, with the missing tail filled in from the germline J gene. Other DNA sequences in the same sample also yield this CDR3. The chain recombines TRBV7-2 with TRBJ1-3; TRBD1 might be the D (5 bases). The CDR3 has 15 amino acids. Germline V gene lookup returns CDR1 SGHTA and CDR2 FQGNSA. The sequenced part of the CDR3 DNA is TGTGCCAGCAGCTTAGCAGGGGTTCATGGAGACACT. Translation gives CASSLAGVHGDT. From start to end, the CDR3 is CASSLAGVHGDTIYF.

To note about this clone: The CDR3 is cut off 3 residues early in the read; its end comes from the germline J gene. This sequence joins TRBV5-1 and TRBJ2-3; 9 bases are a match to TRBD1. V gave up 5 bases and J gave up 4 bases; unmatched junction bases: 5. Germline lookup yields CDR1 SGHRS and CDR2 YFSETQ. The CDR3 totals 14 residues. CDR3 DNA (partial): TGCGCCAGCAGGGAACAGGGGGCCGCAGATACG. Translation gives CASREQGAADT. The entire CDR3 protein is CASREQGAADTQYF.

With respect to this clone: The sequence runs out 3 residues before the end of the CDR3; the remainder is reconstructed from the germline J gene. The gene calls are TRBV29-1 and TRBJ2-3; TRBD2 might be the D (5 bases). The CDR3 has 12 amino acids. The germline gives CDR1 SQVTM, CDR2 ANQGSEA. The covered CDR3 bases are TGCAGCGTTGATTCTCGGGGAGAGACG. Translation gives CSVDSRGET. The CDR3 as a whole reads CSVDSRGETQYF.

About this clone itself: The read finishes 3 residues shy of the CDR3 end, and the germline J gene is used to complete it. V and J are TRBV7-9 and TRBJ1-2; no clear D gene. This CDR3 comprises 14 residues. Per germline, CDR1 SEHNR and CDR2 FQNEAQ (reference sequence). CDR3 DNA (partial): TGTGCCAGCAGCCATACTAGCTTCTACAATGAC. Its protein is CASSHTSFYND. The entire CDR3 protein is CASSHTSFYNDYTF.

The CDR3 is CASSFLAGGLTDTYTF. The DNA read from the CDR3 is TGTGCCAGCAGTTTTCTAGCGGGGGGGCTCACAGATACC. V gene TRBV6-2 or TRBV6-3 combines with J gene TRBJ1-2, with a tentative D call TRBD1 (6 bases). The sequence runs out 3 residues before the end of the CDR3; the remainder is reconstructed from the germline J gene. CDR1 and CDR2 (germline): MNHEY, SVGEGT. CDR3 size: 16 residues.

A remark on this clone: With the read ending 3 residues before the CDR3 end, the germline J gene is used to fill in that end. This chain connects TRBV2 to TRBJ1-2; 8 bases line up with TRBD1. CDR1 is SNHLY and CDR2 is FYNNEI in the germline V gene. The length of the CDR3 is 15 residues. The trim removed 5 bases at V and 2 bases at J, leaving 7 bases unmatched. CDR3 sequence: CASSLGQDTNYGYTF. The DNA read from the CDR3 is TGTGCCAGCAGTTTGGGACAGGATACGAACTATGGC.

The covered CDR3 bases are TGTGCCAGCAGCTTAGCGGGTGACAGGGGGTACTACGAG. Protein sequence: CASSLAGDRGYYE. The full CDR3 protein is CASSLAGDRGYYEQYF. The rearrangement uses TRBV7-2 and TRBJ2-7; 9 bases are shared with TRBD1. Coverage ceases 3 residues before the CDR3 finishes, and the germline J gene fills in the end. The CDR3 has 16 residues. The germline V gene has CDR1 SGHTA and CDR2 FQGNSA. V gave up 0 bases and J gave up 3 bases; unmatched junction bases: 6.

For this clone: The read falls 3 residues short of the CDR3 end, and the missing part is taken from the germline J gene. This chain connects TRBV20-1 to TRBJ2-7, with 14 bases aligning to TRBD2. The length of the CDR3 is 16 residues. After removal of 3 bases from V and 1 base from J, the junction contained 5 bases not matched to a gene. The germline V gene encodes CDR1 DFQATT and CDR2 SNEGSKA (reference sequence). The part of the CDR3 DNA that was read is TGCAGTGCTAGCCCGACTAGCGGGGGGGTTTCCTACGAG. This sequence encodes CSASPTSGGVSYE. The entire CDR3 protein is CSASPTSGGVSYEQYF.

Regarding this clone: The sequence runs out 3 residues before the end of the CDR3; the remainder is reconstructed from the germline J gene. The chain combines TRBV5-6 with TRBJ2-7; 7 bases map to TRBD1. Looked up from germline, CDR1 is SGHDT and CDR2 is YYEEEE. Germline trimming cut 4 bases from V and 3 bases from J; bases unmatched to any gene: 7. This CDR3 is built from 14 residues. CDR3 residues: CASSPGTDLYEQYF. The CDR3 DNA, read in part, is TGTGCCAGCAGCCCGGGGACAGATCTCTACGAG.

On this clone: The read terminates 3 residues before the CDR3 end, so the remaining end is supplied by the germline J gene. This same CDR3 is encoded by further DNA sequences in the sample. The rearrangement joins TRBV6-2 or TRBV6-3 to TRBJ1-3, with D uncertain. V dropped 8 bases and J dropped 0 bases, with 5 bases sitting between them. The CDR3 runs 12 residues. In germline, CDR1 is MNHEY, CDR2 SVGEGT. The CDR3 reads CASGSSGNTIYF. CDR3 DNA (partial): TGTGCCAGCGGTAGCTCTGGAAACACC.

Note on this clone: The read comes to an end 3 residues before the CDR3 does, leaving the germline J gene to fill in the end. The V and J genes are TRBV30 and TRBJ2-7; D gene uncertain. CDR1 is GTSNPN and CDR2 is SVGIG in the germline V gene (reference sequence). The CDR3 covers 11 residues. The V end lost 1 base, the J end lost 2 bases, and 3 bases lay between the germline ends. The covered CDR3 bases are TGTGCCTGGAGTGCGGCCTACGAG. This translates into CAWSAAYE. The entire CDR3 sequence reads CAWSAAYEQYF.

Of note for this clone: With the read ending 3 residues before the CDR3 end, the germline J gene is used to fill in that end. The chain combines TRBV19 with TRBJ1-5; D possibly corresponds to TRBD1 (6 bases). Germline-derived CDR1 and CDR2 are LNHDA and SQIVND (reference sequence). The CDR3 extends over 17 amino acids. Trimming took off 9 bases at V and 5 bases at J, with 26 bases between the two ends. The CDR3 loop reads CASAGLPGRGPYQPQHF. The CDR3 DNA, read in part, is TGTGCCAGCGCTGGCCTCCCTGGCAGGGGCCCTTATCAGCCC.

About this clone: Read coverage stops 3 residues before the CDR3 terminus; the germline J gene supplies the remainder. This chain uses TRBV7-9 with TRBJ2-1, with 7 bases matching TRBD2. The V and J ends lost 4 bases and 5 bases, in that order; junction bases with no gene match: 8. This CDR3 comprises 15 residues. Germline CDR1 reads SEHNR; CDR2 reads FQNEAQ (reference sequence). The sequenced CDR3 bases are TGTGCCAGCAGCTGGGCTAGCGGCCCCGACAATGAG. Residues: CASSWASGPDNE. The CDR3, in full, reads CASSWASGPDNEQFF.

The part of the CDR3 DNA that was read is TGTGCCAGCAGCTTAGTCCGGGGGGCTTACAATGAG. It is translated as CASSLVRGAYNE. The entire CDR3 reads CASSLVRGAYNEQFF. The rearrangement links TRBV11-2 to TRBJ2-1; tentatively, D is TRBD2 (7 bases). Sequencing ends 3 residues short of the CDR3 end; the germline J gene provides the rest. CDR1 is SGHAT and CDR2 is FQNNGV in the germline V gene. The CDR3 sequence is 15 residues long. V was pared by 1 base and J by 4 bases, with 11 bases between.

Details on this clone: The read comes to an end 3 residues before the CDR3 does, leaving the germline J gene to fill in the end. The rearrangement links TRBV5-1 to TRBJ2-1, with 9 nucleotides matching TRBD2. This CDR3 contains 16 residues. J lost 9 bases, V lost 2 bases, and 12 bases had no gene match. Germline CDR1 reads SGHRS; CDR2 reads YFSETQ. Partial CDR3 DNA: TGCGCCAGCAGCTTCCAAGCGGGGGGCATCCCAGGTGAG. It encodes CASSFQAGGIPGE. The whole CDR3 reads CASSFQAGGIPGEQFF.

Comments on this clone: The CDR3 end falls 3 residues outside the read, so it is completed with the germline J gene. The chain has TRBV29-1 and TRBJ1-4; D gene ambiguous. Germline CDR1 reads SQVTM; CDR2 reads ANQGSEA. Trimming removed 6 bases from V and 9 bases from J, with 17 bases in between. CDR3 length: 13 amino acids. The sequenced CDR3 bases are TGCAGCGTGAGGGTGGGCGGGGAGAAAAAA. It encodes CSVRVGGEKK. The full CDR3 is CSVRVGGEKKLFF.

Notes on this clone: The read finishes 3 residues shy of the CDR3 end, and the germline J gene is used to complete it. The chain employs TRBV7-2 and TRBJ1-4; D remains unclear. V lost 1 base, J lost 3 bases, and 3 bases lay in between. Germline V lookup: CDR1 SGHTA, CDR2 FQGNSA. The CDR3 totals 13 residues. CDR3 in amino acids: CASSLEANEKLFF. The CDR3 DNA, read in part, is TGTGCCAGCAGCTTAGAGGCTAATGAAAAA.

To note about this clone: The DNA ends 3 residues before the CDR3 does, and the rest of the CDR3 is filled in from the germline J gene. This sequence joins TRBV29-1 and TRBJ1-2; TRBD1 matches 7 bases. Germline V CDR1 and CDR2: SQVTM, ANQGSEA. CDR3 size: 13 residues. The sequenced CDR3 bases are TGCAGCGTTGAAGAGACGCAGGGGGGCGGC. It specifies CSVEETQGGG. The whole CDR3 reads CSVEETQGGGYTF.

Partial CDR3 DNA: TGTGCCAGCAGCCTCTTGAGGGGCTACGAG. It yields the protein CASSLLRGYE. The whole CDR3 sequence is CASSLLRGYEQYF. The chain recombines TRBV11-1 with TRBJ2-7; perhaps D is TRBD1 or TRBD2 (5 bases each). With the read ending 3 residues before the CDR3 end, the germline J gene is used to fill in that end. V shed 5 bases and J shed 3 bases, with 11 bases lying between them. Germline CDR1 is SGHAT and CDR2 is FQDESV (reference sequence). CDR3 length: 13 amino acids. The full variable domain, completed using reference TRBV11-1 and TRBJ2-7, is EAEVAQSPRYKITEKSQAVAFWCDPISGHATLYWYRQILGQGPELLVQFQDESVVDDSQLPKDRFSAERLKGVDSTLKIQPAELGDSAMYLCASSLLRGYEQYFGPGTRLTVT.

CDR3 amino acids: CASSAGGQGATDTQYF. The sequenced CDR3 bases are TGCGCCAGCAGCGCGGGTGGACAGGGTGCCACAGATACG. The chain employs TRBV5-1 and TRBJ2-3; 8 bases fit TRBD1. The read terminates 3 residues ahead of where the CDR3 ends, so the germline J gene completes it. With 4 bases clipped from V and 2 bases from J, the junction kept 9 bases outside the gene matches. Germline lookup yields CDR1 SGHRS and CDR2 YFSETQ. This CDR3 contains 16 residues. The entire variable domain, with the rest obtained from reference TRBV5-1 and TRBJ2-3, is as follows: KAGVTQTPRYLIKTRGQQVTLSCSPISGHRSVSWYQQTPGQGLQFLFEYFSETQRNKGNFPGRFSGRQFSNSRSEMNVSTLELGDSALYLCASSAGGQGATDTQYFGPGTRLTVL.

The sequenced CDR3 bases are TGTGCCTGGAGTGCTAACTACGAG. It translates to CAWSANYE. The complete CDR3 reads CAWSANYEQYF. V gene TRBV30 combines with J gene TRBJ2-7; D unclear. Read sequence stops 3 residues before the CDR3 end, and the germline J gene provides the missing end. CDR3 length equals 11 residues. Germline V lookup: CDR1 GTSNPN, CDR2 SVGIG (reference sequence). V was trimmed by 1 base and J by 3 bases, leaving 4 bases between them.